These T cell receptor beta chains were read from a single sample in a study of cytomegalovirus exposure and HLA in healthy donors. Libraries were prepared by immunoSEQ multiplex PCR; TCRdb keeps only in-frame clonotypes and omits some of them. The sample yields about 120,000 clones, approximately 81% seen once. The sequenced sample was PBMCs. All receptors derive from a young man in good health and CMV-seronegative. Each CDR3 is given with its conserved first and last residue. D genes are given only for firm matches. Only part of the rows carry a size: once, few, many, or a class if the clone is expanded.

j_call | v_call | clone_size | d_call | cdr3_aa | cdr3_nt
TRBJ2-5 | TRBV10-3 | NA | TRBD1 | CAISESGQGLETQYF | TGTGCCATCAGTGAGTCGGGACAGGGATTAGAGACCCAGTACTTC
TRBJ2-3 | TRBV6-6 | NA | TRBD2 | CASSRLAGGRTDTQYF | TGTGCCAGCAGCCGACTAGCGGGAGGGAGAACAGATACGCAGTATTTT
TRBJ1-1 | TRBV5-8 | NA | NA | CASSPTGHEAFF | TGTGCCAGCAGCCCGACGGGTCATGAAGCTTTCTTT
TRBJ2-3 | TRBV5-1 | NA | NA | CASSLDSPTDTQYF | TGCGCCAGCAGCCTTGACAGCCCCACAGATACGCAGTATTTT
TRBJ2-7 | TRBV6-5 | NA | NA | CASNMDGARGEQYF | TGTGCCAGCAACATGGACGGGGCGCGGGGAGAGCAGTACTTC
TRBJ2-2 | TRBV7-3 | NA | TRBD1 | CASSSTGGGENTGELFF | TGTGCCAGCAGCTCTACAGGGGGCGGTGAGAACACCGGGGAGCTGTTTTTT
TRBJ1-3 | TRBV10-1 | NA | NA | CASSDGSSSGNTIYF | TGCGCCAGCAGTGACGGGTCTTCCTCTGGAAACACCATATATTTT
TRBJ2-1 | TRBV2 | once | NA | CASSVAVAYNEQFF | TGTGCCAGCAGTGTTGCGGTGGCCTACAATGAGCAGTTCTTC
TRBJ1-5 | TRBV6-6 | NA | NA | CASSIGVGGKNQPQHF | TGTGCCAGCAGTATAGGGGTGGGAGGGAAAAATCAGCCCCAGCATTTT
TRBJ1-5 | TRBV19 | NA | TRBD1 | CASSLPPDRVPNQPQHF | TGTGCCAGTTCCCTTCCCCCCGACAGGGTTCCTAATCAGCCCCAGCATTTT
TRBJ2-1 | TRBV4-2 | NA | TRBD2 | CASSQDLAGVENEQFF | TGTGCCAGCAGCCAAGATTTAGCGGGAGTGGAGAATGAGCAGTTCTTC
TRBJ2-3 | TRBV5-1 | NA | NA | CASLLAAEETDTQYF | TGCGCCAGCCTCCTCGCGGCGGAGGAGACAGATACGCAGTATTTT
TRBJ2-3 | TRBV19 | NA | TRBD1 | CASRTSTGRLTDTQYF | TGTGCCAGTAGGACCTCGACAGGGCGTCTCACAGATACGCAGTATTTT
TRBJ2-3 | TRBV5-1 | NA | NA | CASSFKGGEADTQYF | TGCGCCAGCAGCTTCAAGGGGGGGGAGGCAGATACGCAGTATTTT
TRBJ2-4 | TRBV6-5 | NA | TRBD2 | CASSYFPSGSQNIQYF | TGTGCCAGCAGTTACTTCCCTAGCGGGAGCCAAAACATTCAGTACTTC
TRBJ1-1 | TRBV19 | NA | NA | CASTNLRGGVRTEAFF | TGTGCCAGTACCAACTTACGAGGGGGGGTGCGCACTGAAGCTTTCTTT
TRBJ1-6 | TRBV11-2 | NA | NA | CASSRGGSNSPLHF | TGTGCCAGCAGTAGAGGGGGATCGAATTCACCCCTCCACTTT
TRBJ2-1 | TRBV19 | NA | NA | CASSTGLRSYNEQFF | TGTGCCAGTAGTACGGGACTTCGCTCCTACAATGAGCAGTTCTTC
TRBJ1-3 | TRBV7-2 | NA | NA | CASSLAGGGGNTIYF | TGTGCCAGCAGCTTAGCGGGGGGAGGGGGAAACACCATATATTTT
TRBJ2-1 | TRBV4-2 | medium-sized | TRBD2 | CASSQEGPLAGYNEQFF | TGTGCCAGCAGCCAAGAAGGTCCGCTAGCGGGCTACAATGAGCAGTTCTTC
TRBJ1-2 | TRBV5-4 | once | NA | CASSLVQGGYTF | TGTGCCAGCAGCTTGGTACAGGGTGGCTACACCTTC
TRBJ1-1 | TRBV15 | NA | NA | CATSRGGSAAFF | TGTGCCACCAGCAGGGGGGGGTCAGCAGCTTTCTTT
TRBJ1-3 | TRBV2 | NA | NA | CARNRGPSSGNTIYF | TGTGCCAGGAACAGAGGGCCAAGCTCTGGAAACACCATATATTTT
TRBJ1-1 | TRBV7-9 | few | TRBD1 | CSSSLYGQGYSVNTEAFF | TGTTCCAGCAGCTTATACGGACAGGGATATAGCGTCAACACTGAAGCTTTCTTT
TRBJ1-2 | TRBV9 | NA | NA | CASSVDRYGGYTF | TGTGCCAGCAGCGTAGACAGGTATGGTGGCTACACCTTC
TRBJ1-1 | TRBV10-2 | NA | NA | CASRLGQNTEAFF | TGCGCCAGCAGATTGGGACAAAACACTGAAGCTTTCTTT
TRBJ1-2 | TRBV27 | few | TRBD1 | CASSLGQYYGYTF | TGTGCCAGCAGCTTGGGACAGTACTATGGCTACACCTTC
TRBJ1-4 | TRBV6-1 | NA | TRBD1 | CASRTGGFVFEKLFF | TGTGCCAGCCGGACAGGGGGCTTTGTTTTTGAAAAACTGTTTTTT
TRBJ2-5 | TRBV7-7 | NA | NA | CASSLDQGETQYF | TGTGCCAGCAGCTTAGACCAGGGAGAGACCCAGTACTTC
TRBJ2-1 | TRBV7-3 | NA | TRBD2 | CASSPSGSSYNEQFF | TGTGCCAGCAGCCCCAGCGGGAGCTCCTACAATGAGCAGTTCTTC
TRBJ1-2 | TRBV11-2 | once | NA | CASSRTLRGDYGYTF | TGTGCCAGCAGCCGAACCCTCAGGGGAGACTATGGCTACACCTTC
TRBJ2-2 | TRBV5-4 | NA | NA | CASSSPLGGGPNTGELFF | TGTGCCAGCAGCTCCCCTTTGGGAGGGGGGCCGAACACCGGGGAGCTGTTTTTT
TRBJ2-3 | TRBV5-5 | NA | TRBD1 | CASSLVPSPRTGRDTQYF | TGTGCCAGCAGCTTGGTCCCTTCCCCCCGGACAGGTCGGGATACGCAGTATTTT
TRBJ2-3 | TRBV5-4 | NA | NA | CASSLQSRGTDTQYF | TGTGCCAGCAGTTTACAGTCAAGAGGGACAGATACGCAGTATTTT
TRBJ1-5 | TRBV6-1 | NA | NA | CASSHDNRETEPQHF | TGTGCCAGCAGTCATGACAACAGGGAGACCGAGCCCCAGCATTTT
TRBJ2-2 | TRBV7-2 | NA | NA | CASSLVFGTGELFF | TGTGCCAGCAGCTTAGTGTTCGGCACCGGGGAGCTGTTTTTT
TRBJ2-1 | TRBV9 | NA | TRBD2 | CASSWGTSGRARNEQFF | TGTGCCAGCAGCTGGGGGACTAGCGGGAGGGCAAGGAATGAGCAGTTCTTC
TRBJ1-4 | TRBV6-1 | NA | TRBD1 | CASRRTGGENEKLFF | TGTGCCAGCAGAAGAACAGGGGGGGAGAATGAAAAACTGTTTTTT
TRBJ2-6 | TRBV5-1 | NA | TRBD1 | CASGFGQGISGANVLTF | TGCGCCAGCGGATTCGGACAGGGAATTTCTGGGGCCAACGTCCTGACTTTC
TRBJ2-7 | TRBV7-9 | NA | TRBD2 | CAITPGLAGPGLGEQYF | TGTGCCATCACGCCCGGATTAGCGGGACCCGGACTGGGCGAGCAGTACTTC
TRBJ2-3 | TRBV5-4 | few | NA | CASSFPGEVTSTDTQYF | TGTGCCAGCAGCTTCCCTGGGGAGGTTACTAGCACAGATACGCAGTATTTT
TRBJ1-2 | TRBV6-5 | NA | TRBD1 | CASSYGGGQVYGYTF | TGTGCCAGCAGTTACGGAGGAGGACAGGTCTATGGCTACACCTTC
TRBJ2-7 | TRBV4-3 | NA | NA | CASSHLAGTTAYEQYF | TGCGCCAGCAGCCATTTAGCTGGGACAACCGCCTACGAGCAGTACTTC
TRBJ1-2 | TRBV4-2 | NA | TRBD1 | CASSQVGTNQGAQPYGYTF | TGTGCCAGCAGCCAAGTTGGGACAAATCAGGGGGCGCAACCCTATGGCTACACCTTC
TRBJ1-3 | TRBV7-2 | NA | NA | CASSWTVDRNTIYF | TGTGCCAGCAGCTGGACAGTGGACAGAAACACCATATATTTT
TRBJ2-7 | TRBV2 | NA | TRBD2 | CARNRLAGGNEQYF | TGTGCCAGAAACCGACTAGCGGGAGGAAACGAGCAGTACTTC
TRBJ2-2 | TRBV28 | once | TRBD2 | CASSLSGRALGGELFF | TGTGCCAGCAGTTTAAGCGGGAGGGCCCTTGGCGGGGAGCTGTTTTTT
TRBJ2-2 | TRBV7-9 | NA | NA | CASSWGGLFAGQNTGELFF | TGTGCCAGCAGCTGGGGGGGACTATTCGCGGGACAGAACACCGGGGAGCTGTTTTTT
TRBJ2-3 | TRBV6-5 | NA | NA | CASTPQAGYADTQYF | TGTGCCAGCACTCCACAGGCAGGGTACGCAGATACGCAGTATTTT
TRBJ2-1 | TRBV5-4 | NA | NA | CASSLAATPAYNEQFF | TGTGCCAGCAGCTTGGCGGCGACTCCGGCCTACAATGAGCAGTTCTTC
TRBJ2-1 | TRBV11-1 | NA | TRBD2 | CASRIGLAGGYNEQFF | TGTGCCAGCAGGATCGGACTAGCGGGAGGCTACAATGAGCAGTTCTTC
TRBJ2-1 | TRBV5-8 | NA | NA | CASSLGLAAGEQFF | TGTGCCAGCAGCCTCGGATTAGCGGCGGGGGAGCAGTTCTTC
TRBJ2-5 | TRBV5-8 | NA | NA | CASSLIGGSFETQYF | TGTGCCAGCAGCTTGATTGGGGGGAGCTTTGAGACCCAGTACTTC
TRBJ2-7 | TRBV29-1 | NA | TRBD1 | CSVEDPGQGSYEQYF | TGCAGCGTTGAAGACCCGGGACAGGGATCCTACGAGCAGTACTTC